This T cell receptor beta chain was found in a study of shared clonotypes between healthy human individuals. The table came from immunoSEQ multiplex PCR; TCRdb's copy has only in-frame clones and leaves some out. The sample lists 490,000 or so clones; 79% were seen once. Unsorted material relied on roughly 86 million PBMCs as the source of genomic DNA. Germline V gives CDR1 MDHEN, CDR2 SYDVKM. V gave up 2 bases and J gave up 2 bases; unmatched junction bases: 6. The CDR3 has 16 residues. The clonotype originates from a woman aged 40 to 50 in good health. Some clones in this sample may be carry-over from other donors' samples. J is TRBJ2-3 and V is TRBV28, with 8 positions matching TRBD2. Sequences were obtained from PBMCs. The CDR3 DNA is TGTGCCAGCAGTTTAATCGCTAGCGGGTTCACAGATACGCAGTATTTT. Amino acids: CASSLIASGFTDTQYF.